These 20 T cell receptor beta chains were all obtained from the same sample, sequenced in a study of blood T cell repertoires in COVID-19. Produced via immunoSEQ multiplex PCR; TCRdb's table is partial and in-frame only. The sample lists about 120,000 clones, 82% occurring once. The sequencing input was peripheral blood. Receptors originate from a human donor in a cohort sampled during active COVID-19.

In regard to this clone: Other DNA variants within this sample encode the same CDR3. V usage is TRBV7-2 and J usage is TRBJ2-7; D may be TRBD1 (5 bases). This CDR3 has 15 residues. V was cut by 1 base and J by 2 bases, with 12 bases left in between. CDR1 is SGHTA, CDR2 FQGNSA, per germline. The CDR3 protein is CASSLDRQGPYEQYF. CDR3 nucleotides: TGTGCCAGCAGCTTAGATAGGCAGGGTCCCTACGAGCAGTACTTC.

This chain joins TRBV6-5 and TRBJ2-7, with 7 nucleotides matching TRBD1. V dropped 7 bases and J dropped 1; count of bases not matched to a gene: 4. The CDR3 extends over 13 amino acids. The germline V gene has CDR1 MNHEY and CDR2 SVGAGI. For the CDR3, the DNA is TGTGCCAGCAAGGCACAGGGGTCCTACGAGCAGTACTTC. Translation: CASKAQGSYEQYF.

This chain joins TRBV4-2 and TRBJ2-5; 16 bases map to TRBD2. This CDR3 comprises 17 residues. Trimming at V came to 4 bases and at J to 1 base, leaving 3 bases not matched to a gene. The germline V gene has CDR1 LGHNA and CDR2 YNFKEQ. CDR3 residues: CASSPGTSGGAQETQYF. Here the CDR3 DNA reads TGTGCCAGCAGCCCCGGGACTAGCGGGGGGGCCCAAGAGACCCAGTACTTC.

CDR3 nucleotides: TGCGCCAGCAGCTTAATAGGGGCTGAAGAGACCCAGTACTTC. Translated, it gives CASSLIGAEETQYF. This chain uses TRBV5-1 with TRBJ2-5, with D perhaps TRBD1 (5 bases). CDR1 SGHRS and CDR2 YFSETQ come from the germline V gene. There are 14 residues in the CDR3. V lost 2 bases and J 3 bases, leaving 11 bases between the germline ends.

This clone has a single count. V usage is TRBV5-5 and J usage is TRBJ2-2; the D gene is possibly TRBD1 (6 bases). Germline CDR1 SGHKS, CDR2 YYEKEE (reference sequence). The CDR3 runs to 14 residues. The V and J ends lost 5 bases and 4 bases respectively, with 12 bases between them. The CDR3 sequence: CASRIQGGTGELFF. DNA of the CDR3: TGTGCCAGCAGAATACAGGGTGGCACCGGGGAGCTGTTTTTT.

The chain uses TRBV2 and TRBJ1-5, with TRBD1 matching 8 bases. Germline V gives CDR1 SNHLY, CDR2 FYNNEI. V was pared by 6 bases and J by 0 bases, with 4 bases of the junction left unmatched. CDR3 size: 15 residues. DNA of the CDR3: TGTGCCAGCAGCGGACAGGGTAATAGCAATCAGCCCCAGCATTTT. Its translation is CASSGQGNSNQPQHF. Full variable domain (missing parts from reference TRBV2 and TRBJ1-5): EPEVTQTPSHQVTQMGQEVILRCVPISNHLYFYWYRQILGQKVEFLVSFYNNEISEKSEIFDDQFSVERPDGSNFTLKIRSTKLEDSAMYFCASSGQGNSNQPQHFGDGTRLSIL.

This clone showed up just a few times. The J gene is TRBJ2-7, the V gene TRBV5-1; 9 nucleotides match TRBD2. The CDR3 length is 14 residues. Per the germline V gene, CDR1 is SGHRS and CDR2 is YFSETQ. V lost 3 bases and J lost 3; bases outside the gene matches: 4. This CDR3 is CASSSLAGDYEQYF. The CDR3 DNA follows: TGCGCCAGCAGCTCTTTAGCGGGGGACTACGAGCAGTACTTC.

V and J are TRBV7-2 and TRBJ2-1; 13 bases match TRBD2. The CDR3 sequence is 15 residues long. Germline V gene lookup returns CDR1 SGHTA and CDR2 FQGNSA. The V segment lost 3 bases and the J segment 4 bases; nucleotides outside the gene matches: 0. CDR3 loop: CASSLGLAGYNEQFF. The CDR3 DNA reads as TGTGCCAGCAGCTTGGGACTAGCGGGGTACAATGAGCAGTTCTTC.

The sample holds one count of this clone. CDR3 in amino acids: CASSSRTGLAGDPYNEQFF. The CDR3, as DNA: TGTGCCAGCAGCAGTCGAACGGGACTAGCGGGGGACCCCTACAATGAGCAGTTCTTC. The genes are TRBV7-8 and TRBJ2-1; 14 nucleotides line up with TRBD2. The J segment lost 2 bases and the V segment lost 5 bases, leaving 11 bases of the junction unmatched. CDR1 is SGHVS, CDR2 FQNEAQ, per germline. This CDR3 has 19 residues.

This chain links TRBV5-8 with TRBJ2-7, with 8 bases aligning to TRBD2. Germline-derived CDR1 and CDR2 are SGHTS and YDEGEE. The CDR3 is made up of 16 amino acids. V trimming: 0 bases; J trimming: 3 bases; junction bases outside the gene matches: 8. CDR3 region: CASSLGSGSGNYEQYF. DNA of the CDR3: TGTGCCAGCAGCTTGGGGAGTGGTAGCGGGAACTACGAGCAGTACTTC. The complete variable domain, with remaining parts taken from reference TRBV5-8 and TRBJ2-7, reads EAGVTQSPTHLIKTRGQQATLRCSPISGHTSVYWYQQALGLGLQFLLWYDEGEERNRGNFPPRFSGRQFPNYSSELNVNALELEDSALYLCASSLGSGSGNYEQYFGPGTRLTVT.

The chain employs TRBV9 and TRBJ2-3, with 13 bases aligning to TRBD2. The CDR3 is 16 amino acids. J gave up 1 base and V 4 bases, and 3 bases lay outside the gene matches. Germline CDR1 and CDR2: SGDLS and YYNGEE. CDR3 in DNA: TGTGCCAGCAGCCCCGGACTAGCGGGGGGCACAGATACGCAGTATTTT. Translation: CASSPGLAGGTDTQYF.

This chain links TRBV5-5 with TRBJ1-1; D is unresolved. Germline V lookup: CDR1 SGHKS, CDR2 YYEKEE (reference sequence). Trimming left V 2 bases short and J 4 bases short, with 9 bases between. This CDR3 is 13 amino acids long. Here the CDR3 reads CASSLNTGTEAFF. The DNA for the CDR3 is TGTGCCAGCAGCTTAAACACGGGCACTGAAGCTTTCTTT.

This clone was detected only a few times. The chain has TRBV4-1 and TRBJ1-2; 9 bases are shared with TRBD1. The trim removed 2 bases at V and 4 bases at J, leaving 11 bases unmatched. Germline loops: CDR1 MGHRA, CDR2 YSYEKL. This CDR3 comprises 17 residues. In DNA form, the CDR3 reads TGCGCCAGCAGCCAATATGGTGGCCGGGACAGGGCCTATGGCTACACCTTC. Amino acids: CASSQYGGRDRAYGYTF.

This clone was seen a handful of times. The chain is built from TRBV24-1 and TRBJ2-1; 10 bases align to TRBD2. From germline, CDR1 is KGHDR and CDR2 SFDVKD. This CDR3 has 16 amino acids. Trimming at V came to 2 bases and at J to 7 bases, leaving 7 bases not matched to a gene. Here the CDR3 DNA reads TGTGCCACCAGTGATTGGGCTAGCGGGGGAAGGAATGAGCAGTTCTTC. Its translation is CATSDWASGGRNEQFF.

The chain couples TRBV13 to TRBJ2-6, with 8 bases identical to TRBD1. CDR1 PRHDT and CDR2 FYEKMQ come from the germline V gene (reference sequence). The CDR3 has 16 amino acids. The trim removed 5 bases at V and 0 bases at J, leaving 3 bases unmatched. CDR3 sequence reads: CASSVTGGSGANVLTF. The CDR3 DNA follows: TGTGCCAGCAGCGTCACAGGGGGCTCTGGGGCCAACGTCCTGACTTTC. Supplemented by reference TRBV13 and TRBJ2-6, the full variable domain reads AAGVIQSPRHLIKEKRETATLKCYPIPRHDTVYWYQQGPGQDPQFLISFYEKMQSDKGSIPDRFSAQQFSDYHSELNMSSLELGDSALYFCASSVTGGSGANVLTFGAGSRLTVL.

The CDR3 is CASSLAGFSYEQYF. The CDR3 DNA is TGCGCCAGCAGCTTGGCCGGGTTTTCCTACGAGCAGTACTTC. The J gene is TRBJ2-7, the V gene TRBV5-1; D ambiguous. The CDR3 contains 14 residues. Looked up from germline, CDR1 is SGHRS and CDR2 is YFSETQ. Trimming pared 0 bases from V and 1 base from J, leaving 8 bases between.

The chain employs TRBV7-9 and TRBJ2-7; 8 nucleotides line up with TRBD2. CDR3 size: 13 residues. With 5 bases clipped from V and 8 bases from J, the junction kept 8 bases outside the gene matches. Per the germline V gene, CDR1 is SEHNR and CDR2 is FQNEAQ (reference sequence). In DNA, the CDR3 is TGTGCCAGCAGCCCAAACGGGGGGGTTCAGCAGTACTTC. As protein: CASSPNGGVQQYF. Complete variable domain (other parts from reference TRBV7-9 and TRBJ2-7): DTGVSQNPRHKITKRGQNVTFRCDPISEHNRLYWYRQTLGQGPEFLTYFQNEAQLEKSRLLSDRFSAERPKGSFSTLEIQRTEQGDSAMYLCASSPNGGVQQYFGPGTRLTVT.

The chain uses TRBV6-5 and TRBJ1-2, with 9 bases that match TRBD1. V was pared by 5 bases and J by 7 bases, with 11 bases of the junction left unmatched. The germline V gene has CDR1 MNHEY and CDR2 SVGAGI. The CDR3 sequence is 15 residues long. CDR3 loop: CASSRPLQGAGGYTF. CDR3 nucleotides: TGTGCCAGCAGTAGACCCTTACAGGGGGCGGGTGGCTACACCTTC.

The chain links TRBV7-9 to TRBJ2-7; D is unresolved. Looked up from germline, CDR1 is SEHNR and CDR2 is FQNEAQ (reference sequence). Trimming removed 1 base at V and 5 bases at J, with 9 bases between. This CDR3 spans 13 amino acids. As DNA, the CDR3 is TGTGCCAGCAGCTTAGGGCACCGGGACGAGCAGTACTTC. It yields the protein CASSLGHRDEQYF.

The chain recombines TRBV7-9 with TRBJ1-5, with D unclear. V was trimmed by 0 bases and J by 0 bases, leaving 3 bases between them. CDR1 is SEHNR and CDR2 is FQNEAQ in the germline V gene (reference sequence). This CDR3 region has 14 residues. CDR3 amino acids: CASSLALSNQPQHF. The CDR3 DNA reads TGTGCCAGCAGCTTAGCACTTAGCAATCAGCCCCAGCATTTT. The full variable domain, completed using reference TRBV7-9 and TRBJ1-5, is DTGVSQNPRHKITKRGQNVTFRCDPISEHNRLYWYRQTLGQGPEFLTYFQNEAQLEKSRLLSDRFSAERPKGSFSTLEIQRTEQGDSAMYLCASSLALSNQPQHFGDGTRLSIL.